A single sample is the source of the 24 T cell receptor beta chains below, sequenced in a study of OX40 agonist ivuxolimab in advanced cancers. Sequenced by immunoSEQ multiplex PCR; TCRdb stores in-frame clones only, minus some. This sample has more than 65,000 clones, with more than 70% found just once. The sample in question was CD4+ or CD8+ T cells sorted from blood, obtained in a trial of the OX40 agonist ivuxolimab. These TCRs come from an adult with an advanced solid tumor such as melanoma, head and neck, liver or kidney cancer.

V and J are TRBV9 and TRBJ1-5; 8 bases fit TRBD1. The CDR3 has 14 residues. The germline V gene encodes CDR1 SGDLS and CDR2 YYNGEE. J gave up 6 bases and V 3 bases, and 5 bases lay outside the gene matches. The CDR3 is CASSDTGGGQPQHF. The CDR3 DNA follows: TGTGCCAGCAGCGATACAGGGGGTGGTCAGCCCCAGCATTTT. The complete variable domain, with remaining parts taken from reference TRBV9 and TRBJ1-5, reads DSGVTQTPKHLITATGQRVTLRCSPRSGDLSVYWYQQSLDQGLQFLIQYYNGEERAKGNILERFSAQQFPDLHSELNLSSLELGDSALYFCASSDTGGGQPQHFGDGTRLSIL.

Here the CDR3 reads CASSPPGDNEQFF. CDR3 nucleotides: TGTGCCAGCTCACCCCCAGGGGACAATGAGCAGTTCTTC. The V and J genes are TRBV18 and TRBJ2-1, with D tentatively TRBD1 (6 bases). V gave up 3 bases and J gave up 5 bases, with 8 bases separating them. CDR1 is KGHSH, CDR2 LQKENI, per germline. The CDR3 runs 13 residues.

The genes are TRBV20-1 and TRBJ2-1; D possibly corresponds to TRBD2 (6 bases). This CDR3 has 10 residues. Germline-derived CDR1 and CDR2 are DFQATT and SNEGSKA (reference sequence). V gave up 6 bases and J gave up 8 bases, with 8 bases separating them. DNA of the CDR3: TGCAGTGCCCGCGGGGATGAGCAGTTCTTC. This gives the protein CSARGDEQFF.

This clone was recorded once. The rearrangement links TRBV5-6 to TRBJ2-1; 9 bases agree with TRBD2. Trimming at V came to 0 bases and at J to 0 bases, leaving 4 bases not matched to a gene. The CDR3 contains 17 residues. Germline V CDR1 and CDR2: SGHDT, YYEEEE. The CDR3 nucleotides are TGTGCCAGCAGCTTGGGGACAGCGGGGGGCTCCTACAATGAGCAGTTCTTC. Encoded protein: CASSLGTAGGSYNEQFF.

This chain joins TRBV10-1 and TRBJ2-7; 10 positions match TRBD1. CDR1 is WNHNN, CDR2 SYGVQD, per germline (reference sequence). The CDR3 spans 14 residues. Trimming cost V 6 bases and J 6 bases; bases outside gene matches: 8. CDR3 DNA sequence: TGCGCCAGCAGCAGGGGGACAGGGGACCTCGAGCAGTACTTC. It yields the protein CASSRGTGDLEQYF.

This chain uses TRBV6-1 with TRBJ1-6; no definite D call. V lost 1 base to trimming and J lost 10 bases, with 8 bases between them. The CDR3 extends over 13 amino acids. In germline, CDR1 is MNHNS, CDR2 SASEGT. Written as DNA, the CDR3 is TGTGCCAGCAGTGAAGTATGGGAATCACCCCTCCACTTT. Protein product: CASSEVWESPLHF.

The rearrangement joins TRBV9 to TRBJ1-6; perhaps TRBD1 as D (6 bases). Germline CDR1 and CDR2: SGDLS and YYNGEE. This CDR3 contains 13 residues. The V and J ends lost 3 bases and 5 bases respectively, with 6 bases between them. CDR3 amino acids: CASSGQDNSPLHF. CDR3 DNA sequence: TGTGCCAGCAGCGGACAGGATAATTCACCCCTCCACTTT.

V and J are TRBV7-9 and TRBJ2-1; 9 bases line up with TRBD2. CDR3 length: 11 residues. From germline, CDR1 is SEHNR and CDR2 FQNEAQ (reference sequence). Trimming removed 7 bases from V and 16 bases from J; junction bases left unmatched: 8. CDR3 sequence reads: CASTGGLAAFF. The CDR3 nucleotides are TGTGCCAGCACGGGGGGACTAGCTGCCTTCTTC.

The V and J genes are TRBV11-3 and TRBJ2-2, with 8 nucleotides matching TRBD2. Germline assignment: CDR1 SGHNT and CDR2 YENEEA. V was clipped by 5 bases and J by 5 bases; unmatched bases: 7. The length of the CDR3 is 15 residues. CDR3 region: CASSPGRGDTGELFF. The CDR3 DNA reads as TGTGCCAGCAGCCCTGGGCGGGGGGATACCGGGGAGCTGTTTTTT.

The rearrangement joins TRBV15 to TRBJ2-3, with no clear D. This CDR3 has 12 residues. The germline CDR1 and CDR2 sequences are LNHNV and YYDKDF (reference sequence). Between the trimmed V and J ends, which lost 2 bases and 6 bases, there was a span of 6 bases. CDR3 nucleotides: TGTGCCACCAGCAGACCGAGGGATACGCAGTATTTT. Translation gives CATSRPRDTQYF.

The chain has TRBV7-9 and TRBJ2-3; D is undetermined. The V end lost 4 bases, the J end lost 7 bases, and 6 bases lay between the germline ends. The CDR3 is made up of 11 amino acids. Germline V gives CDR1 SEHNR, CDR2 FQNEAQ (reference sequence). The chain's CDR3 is CASSSQNTQYF. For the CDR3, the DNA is TGTGCCAGCAGCTCACAGAATACGCAGTATTTT.

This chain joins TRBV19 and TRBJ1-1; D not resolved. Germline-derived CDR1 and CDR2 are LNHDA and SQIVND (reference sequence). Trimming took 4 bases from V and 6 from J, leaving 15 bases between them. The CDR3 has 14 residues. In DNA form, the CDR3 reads TGTGCCAGTAGTACCTCTGAGGGCCGGGCTGAAGCTTTCTTT. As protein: CASSTSEGRAEAFF.

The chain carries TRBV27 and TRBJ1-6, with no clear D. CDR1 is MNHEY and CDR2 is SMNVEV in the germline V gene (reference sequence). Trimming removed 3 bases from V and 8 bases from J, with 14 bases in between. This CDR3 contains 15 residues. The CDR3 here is CASSFFASWDSPLHF. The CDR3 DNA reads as TGTGCCAGCAGTTTTTTCGCGAGTTGGGATTCACCCCTCCACTTT.

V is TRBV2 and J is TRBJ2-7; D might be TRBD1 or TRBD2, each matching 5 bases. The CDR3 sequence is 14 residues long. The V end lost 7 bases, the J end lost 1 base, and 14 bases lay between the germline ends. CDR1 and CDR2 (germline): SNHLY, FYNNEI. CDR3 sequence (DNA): TGTGCCAGCACCGCAGGGAGCCTATCCTACGAGCAGTACTTC. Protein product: CASTAGSLSYEQYF.

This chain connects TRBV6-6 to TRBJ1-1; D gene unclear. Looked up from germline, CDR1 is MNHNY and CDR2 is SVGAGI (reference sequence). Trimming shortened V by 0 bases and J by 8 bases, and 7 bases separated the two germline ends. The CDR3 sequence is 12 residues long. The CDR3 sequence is CASSYSGSEAFF. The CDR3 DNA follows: TGTGCCAGCAGTTACTCGGGCAGCGAAGCTTTCTTT.

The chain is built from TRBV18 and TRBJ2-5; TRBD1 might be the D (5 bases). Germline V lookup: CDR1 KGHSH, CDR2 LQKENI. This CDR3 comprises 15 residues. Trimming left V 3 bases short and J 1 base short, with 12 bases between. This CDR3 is CASSPLLDSQETQYF. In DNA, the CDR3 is TGTGCCAGCTCACCTTTATTAGACAGCCAAGAGACCCAGTACTTC.

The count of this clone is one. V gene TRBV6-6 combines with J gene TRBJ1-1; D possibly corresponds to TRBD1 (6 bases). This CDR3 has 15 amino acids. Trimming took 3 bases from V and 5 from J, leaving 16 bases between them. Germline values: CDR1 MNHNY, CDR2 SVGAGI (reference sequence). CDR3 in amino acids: CASSYGSKGGTEAFF. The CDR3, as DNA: TGTGCCAGCAGTTATGGCTCAAAGGGGGGGACTGAAGCTTTCTTT.

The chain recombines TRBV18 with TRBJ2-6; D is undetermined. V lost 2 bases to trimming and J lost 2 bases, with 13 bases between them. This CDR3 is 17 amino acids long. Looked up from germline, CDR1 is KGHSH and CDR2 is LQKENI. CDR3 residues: CASSPTKGDTGANVLTF. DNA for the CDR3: TGTGCCAGCTCACCAACGAAGGGCGACACTGGGGCCAACGTCCTGACTTTC.

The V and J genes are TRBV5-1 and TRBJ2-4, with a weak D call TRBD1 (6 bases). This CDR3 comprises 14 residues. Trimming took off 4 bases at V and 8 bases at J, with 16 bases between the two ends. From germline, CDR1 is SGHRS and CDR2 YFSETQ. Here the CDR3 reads CASSPDPGVDIQYF. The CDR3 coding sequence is TGCGCCAGCAGCCCGGACCCAGGGGTGGACATTCAGTACTTC.

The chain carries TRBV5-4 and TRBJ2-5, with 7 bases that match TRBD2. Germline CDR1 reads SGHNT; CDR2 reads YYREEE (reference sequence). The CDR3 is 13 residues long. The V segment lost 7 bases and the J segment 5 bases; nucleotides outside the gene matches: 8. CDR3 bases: TGTGCCAGCGGATCGGTGGGGGGGGAGACCCAGTACTTC. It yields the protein CASGSVGGETQYF. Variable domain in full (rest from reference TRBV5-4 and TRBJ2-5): ETGVTQSPTHLIKTRGQQVTLRCSSQSGHNTVSWYQQALGQGPQFIFQYYREEENGRGNFPPRFSGLQFPNYSSELNVNALELDDSALYLCASGSVGGETQYFGPGTRLLVL.

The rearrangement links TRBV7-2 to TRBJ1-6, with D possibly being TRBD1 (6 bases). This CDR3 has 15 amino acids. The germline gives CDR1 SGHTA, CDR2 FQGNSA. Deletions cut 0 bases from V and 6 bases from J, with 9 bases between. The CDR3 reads CASSLAGQLNSPLHF. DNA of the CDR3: TGTGCCAGCAGCTTAGCAGGACAGCTTAATTCACCCCTCCACTTT.

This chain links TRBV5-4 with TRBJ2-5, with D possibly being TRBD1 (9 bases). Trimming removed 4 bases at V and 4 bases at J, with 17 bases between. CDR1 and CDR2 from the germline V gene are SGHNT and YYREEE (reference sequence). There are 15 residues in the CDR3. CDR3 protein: CASSRGGTGTETQYF. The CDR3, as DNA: TGTGCCAGCAGCCGGGGGGGGACAGGGACAGAGACCCAGTACTTC.

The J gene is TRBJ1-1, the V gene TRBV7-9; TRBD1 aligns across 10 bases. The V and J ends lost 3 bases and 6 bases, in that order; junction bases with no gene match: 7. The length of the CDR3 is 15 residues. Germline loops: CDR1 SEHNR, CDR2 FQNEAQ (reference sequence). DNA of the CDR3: TGTGCCAGCAGCTTCCAGGGACAGGGGAAGGCTGAAGCTTTCTTT. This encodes CASSFQGQGKAEAFF.

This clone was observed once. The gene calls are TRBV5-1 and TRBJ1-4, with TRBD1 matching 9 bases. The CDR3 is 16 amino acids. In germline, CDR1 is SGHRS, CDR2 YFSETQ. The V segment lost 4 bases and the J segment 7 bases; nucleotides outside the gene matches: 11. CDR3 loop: CASSPSTGTGTEKLFF. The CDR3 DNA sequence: TGCGCCAGCAGCCCAAGCACCGGGACAGGGACTGAAAAACTGTTTTTT.